What follows are 20 T cell receptor beta chains derived from one specimen sequenced in a study of human T cells and chemical hapten exposure. Described time point: patch test 1, 2 weeks after DPC sensitization. Noted treatment: therapeutic diphenylcyclopropenone sensitization with weekly scalp DPC. TCRdb reprocessed the RACE reads via MiXCR and lists one record per CDR3 protein. The table shows tens of thousands of distinct CDR3 sequences, with over 9.5% occurring only once. Sequenced here: whole blood, sampled in connection with sensitization to the hapten diphenylcyclopropenone (DPC). All receptors derive from a man aged 40-49 years with alopecia areata. Some clones in this sample may be carry-over from other donors' samples.

The genes are TRBV29-1 and TRBJ1-2; no reliable D call. Germline lookup yields CDR1 SQVTM and CDR2 ANQGSEA. Deletions cut 5 bases from V and 4 bases from J, with 11 bases between. The CDR3 runs 12 residues. This chain's CDR3 is CSVYAGVYGYTF. The CDR3 DNA follows: TGCAGCGTTTATGCTGGGGTCTATGGCTACACCTTC. The complete variable domain, with remaining parts taken from reference TRBV29-1 and TRBJ1-2, reads SAVISQKPSRDICQRGTSLTIQCQVDSQVTMMFWYRQQPGQSLTLIATANQGSEATYESGFVIDKFPISRPNLTFSTLTVSNMSPEDSSIYLCSVYAGVYGYTFGSGTRLTVV.

This clonotype was observed a few times. V is TRBV20-1 and J is TRBJ1-2, with TRBD1 matching over 8 bases. The V and J ends lost 0 bases and 8 bases, in that order; junction bases with no gene match: 11. Germline assignment: CDR1 DFQATT and CDR2 SNEGSKA (reference sequence). The CDR3 totals 15 residues. CDR3 residues: CSARDPGQGPRGYTF. DNA of the CDR3: TGCAGTGCTAGAGATCCCGGACAGGGCCCGAGGGGCTACACCTTC.

This clonotype has only a few counts. The V gene is TRBV6-2 or TRBV6-3, the J gene TRBJ2-2; no clear D gene. The CDR3 extends over 13 amino acids. Germline V lookup: CDR1 MNHEY, CDR2 SVGEGT. V was pared by 2 bases and J by 3 bases, with 4 bases between. The CDR3 region is CASSYRDTGELFF. The CDR3 bases are TGTGCCAGCAGTTACAGGGACACCGGGGAGCTGTTTTTT.

This clonotype was counted ten times or more. The J gene is TRBJ2-1, the V gene TRBV7-3; TRBD2 aligns across 10 bases. Per the germline V gene, CDR1 is SGHTA and CDR2 is FQGTGA. After removal of 5 bases from V and 4 bases from J, the junction contained 5 bases not matched to a gene. The CDR3 runs to 15 residues. CDR3 DNA: TGTGCCAGCAGCGAACTAGCGGGACTATACAATGAGCAGTTCTTC. Encoded protein: CASSELAGLYNEQFF.

This clonotype was counted between two and nine times. The chain links TRBV10-3 to TRBJ2-7, with a possible D match to TRBD1 (5 bases). Germline loops: CDR1 ENHRY, CDR2 SYGVKD. Trimming shortened V by 2 bases and J by 6 bases, and 11 bases separated the two germline ends. The CDR3 sequence is 13 residues long. The CDR3 is CAISETGSSEQYV. The CDR3 DNA reads TGTGCCATCAGTGAGACAGGTTCGAGCGAGCAGTACGTC.

This clonotype has ten or more counts. The V call is TRBV18, the J call TRBJ1-1; D might be TRBD1 (6 bases). Germline values: CDR1 KGHSH, CDR2 LQKENI. The V end was cut by 0 bases, the J end by 3 bases, with 8 bases between. The CDR3 spans 14 residues. In nucleotides, the CDR3 is TGTGCCAGCTCACCACCGAACAGGGACACTGAAGCTTTCTTT. It yields the protein CASSPPNRDTEAFF.

The genes are TRBV5-1 and TRBJ2-3, with D possibly matching TRBD2 (6 bases). The ends were cut back, 5 bases at V and 0 bases at J, with 16 bases in the middle. The V gene's germline CDR1 is SGHRS and CDR2 YFSETQ. This CDR3 contains 16 residues. CDR3 sequence reads: CASRGERSGSTDTQYF. The DNA for the CDR3 is TGCGCCAGCAGGGGCGAACGTAGCGGTAGCACAGATACGCAGTATTTT.

V is TRBV11-1 and J is TRBJ2-1, with 12 bases fitting TRBD2. Germline CDR1 and CDR2: SGHAT and FQDESV (reference sequence). The CDR3 runs to 17 residues. V lost 4 bases to trimming and J lost 4 bases; unmatched junction nucleotides: 8. CDR3 residues: CASSSKTSGRIYNEQFF. The DNA of the CDR3 is TGTGCCAGCAGCTCGAAGACTAGCGGGAGAATTTACAATGAGCAGTTCTTC.

The genes are TRBV6-5 and TRBJ1-1; 7 bases are a match to TRBD1. The CDR3 contains 14 residues. Trimming removed 2 bases from V and 10 bases from J; junction bases left unmatched: 10. CDR1 is MNHEY, CDR2 SVGAGI, per germline. CDR3 loop: CASSYQIQGMGAFF. In nucleotides, the CDR3 is TGTGCCAGCAGTTACCAAATACAGGGGATGGGAGCTTTCTTT.

The genes are TRBV28 and TRBJ2-7; D tentatively fits TRBD1 or TRBD2 (5 bases each). V dropped 5 bases and J dropped 2 bases, with 16 bases sitting between them. Germline lookup yields CDR1 MDHEN and CDR2 SYDVKM. CDR3 length: 15 amino acids. CDR3 region: CASSPSGTRTYEQYF. The CDR3 DNA sequence: TGTGCCAGCAGTCCATCCGGGACGCGAACCTACGAGCAGTACTTC.

This chain connects TRBV28 to TRBJ2-3; D is perhaps TRBD1 or TRBD2 (5 bases each). V was clipped by 4 bases and J by 9 bases, with 14 bases between them. Germline V lookup: CDR1 MDHEN, CDR2 SYDVKM. The length of the CDR3 is 13 residues. The CDR3, as DNA: TGTGCCAGCAGTTCCGGGCAGGGACCCACGCAGTATTTT. Amino acids: CASSSGQGPTQYF.

This clonotype was counted between two and nine times. The rearrangement uses TRBV6-2 or TRBV6-3 and TRBJ2-4; D unresolved. Germline CDR1 reads MNHEY; CDR2 reads SVGEGT. V was cut by 1 base and J by 8 bases, with 18 bases left in between. The CDR3 length is 16 residues. The chain's CDR3 is CASSYYPWQDSYIQYF. The CDR3 coding sequence is TGTGCCAGCAGTTACTATCCGTGGCAGGATTCCTACATTCAGTACTTC.

In its sample, this clonotype was seen many times. The CDR3 loop reads CASNEAGLRDTEAFF. The CDR3 DNA is TGTGCCAGCAATGAGGCGGGGCTGAGGGACACTGAAGCTTTCTTT. This chain links TRBV25-1 with TRBJ1-1; TRBD1 is a possible D gene (5 bases). CDR1 and CDR2 (germline): MGHDK, SYGVNS. V shed 7 bases and J shed 3 bases, with 18 bases lying between them. The CDR3 spans 15 residues.

This clonotype has just a few counts. The J gene is TRBJ2-1, the V gene TRBV7-2; a possible D gene is TRBD2 (6 bases). The CDR3 covers 14 residues. In germline, CDR1 is SGHTA, CDR2 FQGNSA. Trimming removed 6 bases at V and 3 bases at J, with 12 bases between. The CDR3 is CASRGLGDYNEQFF. For the CDR3, the DNA is TGTGCCAGCAGGGGACTGGGGGACTACAATGAGCAGTTCTTC.

The V call is TRBV12-3 or TRBV12-4, the J call TRBJ1-4, with a possible D match to TRBD1 (6 bases). The CDR3 consists of 14 residues. The ends were cut back, 5 bases at V and 2 bases at J, with 9 bases in the middle. DNA of the CDR3: TGTGCCAGCAGTCCACAGGGCACTAATGAAAAACTGTTTTTT. Its protein product is CASSPQGTNEKLFF.

This chain uses TRBV9 with TRBJ1-5; D gene unclear. The CDR3 loop spans 14 amino acids. Germline V gene sequence: CDR1 SGDLS, CDR2 YYNGEE. V was trimmed by 3 bases and J by 0 bases, leaving 7 bases between them. The DNA of the CDR3 is TGTGCCAGCAGCGGGCCGGGTAGCAATCAGCCCCAGCATTTT. It codes for CASSGPGSNQPQHF.

This clonotype has a handful of counts. This sequence joins TRBV2 and TRBJ1-2; D ambiguous. CDR1 is SNHLY and CDR2 is FYNNEI in the germline V gene. Trimming cost V 8 bases and J 2 bases, with 18 bases left between them. The CDR3 is 15 amino acids. The CDR3 nucleotides are TGTGCCAGCTCTGGGCTCACTCTCCCCAACTATGGCTACACCTTC. Translated, it gives CASSGLTLPNYGYTF. The full variable domain, rest sourced from reference TRBV2 and TRBJ1-2, is EPEVTQTPSHQVTQMGQEVILRCVPISNHLYFYWYRQILGQKVEFLVSFYNNEISEKSEIFDDQFSVERPDGSNFTLKIRSTKLEDSAMYFCASSGLTLPNYGYTFGSGTRLTVV.

This clonotype has more than one count but fewer than ten. The rearrangement joins TRBV18 to TRBJ2-2, with 9 positions matching TRBD2. Losses at the gene ends were 2 bases for V and 6 bases for J; bases not matched to a gene: 22. Germline assignment: CDR1 KGHSH and CDR2 LQKENI. The CDR3 is 21 amino acids. CDR3 DNA sequence: TGTGCCAGCTCACCAATCGGAGGTAGCGGGAGTCCCACCTCCAGGGCCGGGGAGCTGTTTTTT. It translates to CASSPIGGSGSPTSRAGELFF.

This clonotype was detected ten times or more. The chain carries TRBV12-3 or TRBV12-4 and TRBJ1-5; D might be TRBD1 (6 bases). The CDR3 is made up of 15 amino acids. V lost 3 bases, J lost 2 bases, and 11 bases lay in between. In DNA form, the CDR3 reads TGTGCCAGCAGTTTGGGGGGCTTGGGCAATCAGCCCCAGCATTTT. Protein product: CASSLGGLGNQPQHF.

The rearrangement uses TRBV28 and TRBJ2-7, with 10 bases matching TRBD2. Germline V gene sequence: CDR1 MDHEN, CDR2 SYDVKM. V was clipped by 7 bases and J by 4 bases; unmatched bases: 13. The CDR3 consists of 16 residues. The CDR3 nucleotides are TGTGCCAGCATGGATGAATGGACTAGCGGAGTATACGAGCAGTACGTC. This sequence encodes CASMDEWTSGVYEQYV.